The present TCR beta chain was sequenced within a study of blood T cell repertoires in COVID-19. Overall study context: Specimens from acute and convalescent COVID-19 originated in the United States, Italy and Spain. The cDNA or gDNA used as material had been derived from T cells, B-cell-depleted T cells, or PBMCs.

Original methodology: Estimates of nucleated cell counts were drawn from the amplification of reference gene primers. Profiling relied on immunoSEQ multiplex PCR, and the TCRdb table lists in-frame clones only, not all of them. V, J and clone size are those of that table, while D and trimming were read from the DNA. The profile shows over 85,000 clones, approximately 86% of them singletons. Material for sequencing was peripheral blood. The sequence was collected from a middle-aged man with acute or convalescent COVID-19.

CDR3 in DNA: TGTGCCAGCAGTTCCCAGGGCTTCACAGATACGCAGTATTTT. Its protein is CASSSQGFTDTQYF. The rearrangement links TRBV6-5 to TRBJ2-3; the D gene is possibly TRBD1 (5 bases). This CDR3 is 14 amino acids long. CDR1 and CDR2 (germline): MNHEY, SVGAGI. V dropped 4 bases and J dropped 2 bases, with 10 bases sitting between them.